This record concerns one TCR beta chain sequence. V was clipped by 5 bases and J by 7 bases; unmatched bases: 8. CDR1 and CDR2 from the germline V gene are LNHDA and SQIVND (reference sequence). CDR3 length equals 14 residues. Sequenced by immunoSEQ multiplex PCR; TCRdb stores in-frame clones only, minus some. The data show 50,000 to 65,000 clones, around 88% seen once. These data come from a study of memory CD4+ T cells and cytomegalovirus serostatus. As for the study in general: Of the healthy Belgian adults, 9 were CMV seropositive and more than 20 seronegative.

Single viable CD3+CD4+CD8-CD45RO+ cells were sorted as the memory CD4+ T cells. The sequencing sample was made of memory CD4+ T cells from blood. The chain uses TRBV19 and TRBJ1-5, with 7 positions matching TRBD1. This TCR derives from an adult in good health and CMV-seropositive. The CDR3 sequence: CASSQGGPTQPQHF. In DNA form, the CDR3 reads TGTGCCAGTAGTCAGGGGGGGCCCACGCAGCCCCAGCATTTT.